The subject of this entry is one T cell receptor (beta chain). The antigen is unknown. This sample is part of a study of cytomegalovirus exposure and HLA in healthy donors. General observations from the study: Association of a missense DCLRE1C variant with TCR beta V- and J-gene trimming was reported in a later analysis. Earlier results showed most TCR beta V segments being productive about 87% or about 30% of the time.

PCR involved 60 Vbeta and 13 Jbeta primers. TCRdb's copy holds only in-frame clones and misses some; the assay was immunoSEQ multiplex PCR. The sample records fewer than 200,000 clones, roughly 80% being singletons. CDR1 SGHRS and CDR2 YFSETQ come from the germline V gene. The ends were cut back, 1 base at V and 3 bases at J, with 10 bases in the middle. This CDR3 region has 14 residues. This rearrangement joins TRBV5-1 to TRBJ2-5; maybe TRBD2 (6 bases). This receptor was obtained from a man aged 35-49 years in good health and CMV-seronegative. Sequencing used PBMCs. CDR3 residues: CASSLSGGEETQYF. The DNA for the CDR3 is TGCGCCAGCAGCTTGTCAGGAGGGGAAGAGACCCAGTACTTC.